The 10 T cell receptor beta chains presented below share a single source sample, sequenced in a study of shared clonotypes between healthy human individuals. Libraries were prepared by immunoSEQ multiplex PCR; TCRdb keeps only in-frame clonotypes and omits some of them. The sample includes more than 2,000,000 clones, about 92% of them seen just once. The sample comprised naive CD4+ T cells from PBMCs. Documented subset: CD45RA+ positively selected. Receptors originate from a man aged 18 to 29 in good health. Some clones in this sample may be carry-over from other donors' samples.

As concerns this clone: Within the sample, other DNA sequences also encode this same CDR3. The rearrangement joins TRBV18 to TRBJ1-3; D possibly corresponds to TRBD1 (5 bases). There are 16 residues in the CDR3. From germline, CDR1 is KGHSH and CDR2 LQKENI. With 3 bases removed from V and 0 bases from J, the gap between germline ends came to 12 bases. The CDR3 DNA reads TGTGCCAGCTCACCTGGGCAGGGAAGCTCTGGAAACACCATATATTTT. Translating gives CASSPGQGSSGNTIYF.

The V call is TRBV5-5, the J call TRBJ1-4; 11 nucleotides line up with TRBD1. The germline V gene encodes CDR1 SGHKS and CDR2 YYEKEE (reference sequence). CDR3 length equals 14 residues. The V gene end was trimmed by 5 bases and the J gene end by 5 bases; junction bases not matched to a gene: 2. CDR3 sequence (DNA): TGTGCCAGCAGTTGGGACAGGGGGAATGAAAAACTGTTTTTT. The encoded protein is CASSWDRGNEKLFF.

DNA for the CDR3: TGCGCCAGCAGCCTTTCTCCGGCACCTGGGAGTGAAGCTTTCTTT. This sequence encodes CASSLSPAPGSEAFF. The rearrangement uses TRBV4-1 and TRBJ1-1; D unresolved. Germline lookup yields CDR1 MGHRA and CDR2 YSYEKL. The germline V and J ends were trimmed by 4 bases and 7 bases, with 19 bases remaining between them. This CDR3 contains 15 residues.

This chain connects TRBV7-2 to TRBJ2-2; TRBD1 matches 8 bases. CDR3 length: 16 amino acids. Germline-derived CDR1 and CDR2 are SGHTA and FQGNSA. After removal of 1 base from V and 7 bases from J, the junction contained 8 bases not matched to a gene. This CDR3 reads CASSLDQGAVGGELFF. CDR3 nucleotide sequence: TGTGCCAGCAGCTTAGATCAGGGGGCTGTTGGCGGGGAGCTGTTTTTT.

This chain joins TRBV14 and TRBJ2-7; 10 nucleotides align to TRBD2. Germline CDR1 and CDR2: SGHDN and FVKESK. V lost 4 bases and J lost 6; bases outside the gene matches: 9. The CDR3 runs 15 residues. The CDR3 bases are TGTGCCAGCAGCCCTCCCTGGGTAGCGGGAGGCGAGCAGTACTTC. Translated, it gives CASSPPWVAGGEQYF.

The chain carries TRBV23-1 and TRBJ1-1; D is undetermined. TRBV23-1 qualifies as an ORF whose function is uncertain. V dropped 0 bases and J dropped 1 base, with 12 bases sitting between them. This CDR3 is built from 16 residues. CDR3 loop: CASSQSASDKNTEAFF. In nucleotides, the CDR3 is TGCGCCAGCAGTCAATCGGCTTCTGACAAGAACACTGAAGCTTTCTTT.

The chain joins TRBV5-1 to TRBJ2-1, with TRBD2 as a possible D gene (6 bases). V was shortened by 3 bases and J by 2 bases, with 15 bases between the two germline ends. Per germline, CDR1 SGHRS and CDR2 YFSETQ. This CDR3 comprises 16 residues. The CDR3 region is CASSSLSGRAYNEQFF. CDR3 bases: TGCGCCAGCAGCTCCCTAAGCGGGCGGGCCTACAATGAGCAGTTCTTC.

The rearrangement uses TRBV27 and TRBJ2-2; D might be TRBD1 or TRBD2, each matching 6 bases. Trimming stripped 6 bases from V and 7 bases from J, with 21 bases between. The CDR3 extends over 16 amino acids. Per germline, CDR1 MNHEY and CDR2 SMNVEV (reference sequence). CDR3: CASRTGGTRFSGELFF. The CDR3 region has the DNA TGTGCCAGCAGGACGGGCGGGACAAGGTTTAGCGGGGAGCTGTTTTTT.

The chain uses TRBV19 and TRBJ1-2; the match to TRBD1 covers 12 bases. Germline V gene sequence: CDR1 LNHDA, CDR2 SQIVND (reference sequence). Losses at the gene ends were 7 bases for V and 2 bases for J; bases not matched to a gene: 8. The CDR3 contains 16 residues. The CDR3 here is CASNSGQGARNYGYTF. The DNA for the CDR3 is TGTGCCAGTAATTCGGGACAGGGGGCGCGAAACTATGGCTACACCTTC.

Remarks on this clone: Other DNA sequences of this sample code for an identical CDR3. The V call is TRBV18, the J call TRBJ1-1, with no clear D. In germline, CDR1 is KGHSH, CDR2 LQKENI. V gave up 3 bases and J gave up 2 bases, with 13 bases separating them. The CDR3 runs to 15 residues. The CDR3 spells CASSPPGRLNTEAFF. CDR3 sequence (DNA): TGTGCCAGCTCACCCCCTGGGAGGCTAAACACTGAAGCTTTCTTT.